Listed here is a single TCR beta chain. What it binds is not known. The data are from a study of OX40 agonist ivuxolimab in advanced cancers. Broader study findings: Expanded clones were, on average, more numerous in CD8+ T cells than in CD4+.

Profiling relied on immunoSEQ multiplex PCR, and the TCRdb table lists in-frame clones only, not all of them. The table has fewer than 95,000 clones, around nine tenths seen once. The CDR3 is made up of 18 amino acids. The J segment lost 3 bases and the V segment lost 2 bases, leaving 13 bases of the junction unmatched. Germline loops: CDR1 KGHSH, CDR2 LQKENI. The chain is built from TRBV18 and TRBJ2-3; TRBD1 matches 8 bases. This clonotype originated in an adult with an advanced solid tumor such as melanoma, head and neck, liver or kidney cancer. The sequencing here drew on CD4+ or CD8+ T cells sorted from blood, taken in a trial of the OX40 agonist ivuxolimab. CDR3 DNA: TGTGCCAGCTCACCATACCAGGGGCAGGGGGCTCGGACAGATACGCAGTATTTT. It encodes CASSPYQGQGARTDTQYF.